The 26 T cell receptor beta chains listed next were all sequenced from one sample in a study of blood T cell repertoires in COVID-19. TCRdb's copy holds only in-frame clones and misses some; the assay was immunoSEQ multiplex PCR. The sample holds about 98,000 clones, 70% to 90% seen once. The source material was peripheral blood. These receptors were taken from a man aged 70-80 years with acute or convalescent COVID-19.

The J gene is TRBJ1-4, the V gene TRBV5-6; 7 bases align to TRBD1. CDR1 and CDR2 from the germline V gene are SGHDT and YYEEEE. This CDR3 has 13 amino acids. The junction had 4 bases not matched to a gene; V was cut back by 5 bases and J by 6 bases. CDR3 sequence (DNA): TGTGCCAGCAGTTTTGACAGGGATGAAAAACTGTTTTTT. This translates into CASSFDRDEKLFF.

This sequence joins TRBV7-3 and TRBJ2-7; 7 bases map to TRBD1. V lost 4 bases, J lost 0 bases, and 12 bases stayed unmatched. The CDR3 is 17 amino acids. The germline gives CDR1 SGHTA, CDR2 FQGTGA. CDR3 amino acids: CASSSGQRTGDSYEQYF. In nucleotides, the CDR3 is TGTGCCAGCAGCTCCGGACAGAGGACAGGAGACTCCTACGAGCAGTACTTC.

The V and J genes are TRBV11-2 and TRBJ1-1; 10 bases match TRBD1. J gave up 7 bases and V 2 bases, and 4 bases lay outside the gene matches. The CDR3 loop spans 14 amino acids. Germline values: CDR1 SGHAT, CDR2 FQNNGV. The CDR3, as DNA: TGTGCCAGCAGCTTATCTGGGGACAGGGGTGAAGCTTTCTTT. Its protein product is CASSLSGDRGEAFF.

The chain uses TRBV4-1 and TRBJ1-4; the D is unclear. Trimming stripped 1 base from V and 3 bases from J, with 6 bases between. Germline CDR1 and CDR2: MGHRA and YSYEKL. CDR3 length: 14 residues. In DNA form, the CDR3 reads TGCGCCAGCAGCCAAGGGCGGTCTAATGAAAAACTGTTTTTT. This sequence encodes CASSQGRSNEKLFF.

The rearrangement uses TRBV7-9 and TRBJ2-2; no definite D call. V was shortened by 5 bases and J by 1 base, with 14 bases between the two germline ends. The CDR3 extends over 16 amino acids. Germline V gene lookup returns CDR1 SEHNR and CDR2 FQNEAQ (reference sequence). CDR3 in DNA: TGTGCCAGCAGCCCCCGGGTCCTCGGGAACACCGGGGAGCTGTTTTTT. This sequence encodes CASSPRVLGNTGELFF.

The rearrangement uses TRBV3-1 (or the pseudogene TRBV3-2) and TRBJ1-4, with a possible D match to TRBD1 (5 bases). From germline, CDR1 is LGHDT and CDR2 YNNKEL (reference sequence). This CDR3 has 14 residues. Trimming took 4 bases from V and 4 from J, leaving 10 bases between them. CDR3 nucleotide sequence: TGTGCCAGCAGCCTGGGGCGAAATAATGAAAAACTGTTTTTT. Protein product: CASSLGRNNEKLFF.

This clone was counted once. The same CDR3 can be traced to other DNA sequences in this sample. The gene calls are TRBV28 and TRBJ2-1; D is unresolved. Trimming shortened V by 3 bases and J by 3 bases, and 6 bases separated the two germline ends. Germline V CDR1 and CDR2: MDHEN, SYDVKM. This CDR3 has 13 amino acids. CDR3 protein: CASSFGSYNEQFF. Here the CDR3 DNA reads TGTGCCAGCAGTTTTGGCAGCTACAATGAGCAGTTCTTC.

The chain links TRBV19 to TRBJ2-1, with TRBD1 as a possible D gene (6 bases). The CDR3 length is 16 residues. CDR1 is LNHDA and CDR2 is SQIVND in the germline V gene (reference sequence). V was clipped by 3 bases and J by 5 bases, with 17 bases between them. The CDR3 spells CASSIRGQWGNNEQFF. The CDR3 nucleotides are TGTGCCAGTAGTATTCGGGGACAATGGGGCAACAATGAGCAGTTCTTC.

The CDR3 reads CASSPNRGSGEKLFF. CDR3 sequence (DNA): TGCGCCAGCAGCCCCAACAGGGGTTCGGGTGAAAAACTGTTTTTT. The rearrangement uses TRBV5-1 and TRBJ1-4; TRBD1 aligns across 7 bases. This CDR3 has 15 amino acids. In germline, CDR1 is SGHRS, CDR2 YFSETQ. V dropped 4 bases and J dropped 7; count of bases not matched to a gene: 10.

The chain links TRBV4-1 to TRBJ2-2; 9 bases fit TRBD1. The CDR3 covers 16 residues. J gave up 1 base and V 4 bases, and 4 bases lay outside the gene matches. CDR1 and CDR2 (germline): MGHRA, YSYEKL. CDR3 DNA sequence: TGCGCCAGCAGCCTACAGACAGGGGGGAACACCGGGGAGCTGTTTTTT. Translating gives CASSLQTGGNTGELFF.

The chain has TRBV5-1 and TRBJ1-2; 7 bases line up with TRBD1. The CDR3 totals 13 residues. CDR1 is SGHRS and CDR2 is YFSETQ in the germline V gene. J gave up 7 bases and V 1 base, and 4 bases lay outside the gene matches. The CDR3 DNA is TGCGCCAGCAGCTTGTCAGGGGGTGGTGGCTACACCTTC. Protein product: CASSLSGGGGYTF.

J is TRBJ2-2 and V is TRBV5-8, with TRBD2 matching 10 bases. Losses at the gene ends were 0 bases for V and 3 bases for J; bases not matched to a gene: 8. Germline V lookup: CDR1 SGHTS, CDR2 YDEGEE. The CDR3 has 18 amino acids. This CDR3 reads CASSLAALAGDYTGELFF. The CDR3 coding sequence is TGTGCCAGCAGCTTGGCCGCCCTAGCGGGGGACTACACCGGGGAGCTGTTTTTT. The full variable domain, completed using reference TRBV5-8 and TRBJ2-2, is EAGVTQSPTHLIKTRGQQATLRCSPISGHTSVYWYQQALGLGLQFLLWYDEGEERNRGNFPPRFSGRQFPNYSSELNVNALELEDSALYLCASSLAALAGDYTGELFFGEGSRLTVL.

The chain has TRBV27 and TRBJ1-1, with D possibly matching TRBD1 (6 bases). V gave up 7 bases and J gave up 3 bases, with 15 bases separating them. CDR1 MNHEY and CDR2 SMNVEV come from the germline V gene (reference sequence). This CDR3 region has 14 residues. The CDR3 is CASMPHSGDTEAFF. CDR3 sequence (DNA): TGTGCCAGCATGCCTCATTCAGGGGACACTGAAGCTTTCTTT.

This clone has a handful of counts. This chain joins TRBV7-9 and TRBJ1-3; D is unresolved. CDR1 SEHNR and CDR2 FQNEAQ come from the germline V gene (reference sequence). The CDR3 totals 14 residues. Trimming took 1 base from V and 3 from J, leaving 7 bases between them. The chain's CDR3 is CASSLGSGGNTIYF. DNA of the CDR3: TGTGCCAGCAGCTTAGGGAGTGGTGGAAACACCATATATTTT.

The rearrangement uses TRBV28 and TRBJ1-3, with a tentative D call TRBD1 (6 bases). Germline V CDR1 and CDR2: MDHEN, SYDVKM. V was pared by 3 bases and J by 4 bases, with 13 bases between. The CDR3 extends over 15 amino acids. Here the CDR3 reads CASSFLGRGGNTIYF. The CDR3 bases are TGTGCCAGCAGTTTCCTGGGCAGGGGAGGAAACACCATATATTTT.

The chain couples TRBV7-9 to TRBJ2-2; 7 bases line up with TRBD1. Germline V CDR1 and CDR2: SEHNR, FQNEAQ (reference sequence). This CDR3 is 14 amino acids long. Germline trimming cut 5 bases from V and 1 base from J; bases unmatched to any gene: 1. The CDR3 here is CASSRQGNTGELFF. The CDR3 DNA reads TGTGCCAGCAGCCGACAGGGGAACACCGGGGAGCTGTTTTTT.

In regard to this clone: Other DNA sequences in this sample translate to the same CDR3. CDR3 amino acids: CAISQGDYGYTF. The CDR3 DNA reads TGTGCCATCAGTCAGGGGGACTATGGCTACACCTTC. The genes are TRBV10-3 and TRBJ1-2; TRBD1 aligns across 7 bases. Germline-derived CDR1 and CDR2 are ENHRY and SYGVKD. Trimming cost V 5 bases and J 3 bases; bases outside gene matches: 0. The CDR3 has 12 amino acids.

This clone has only one observation. The rearrangement uses TRBV7-2 and TRBJ1-3, with D perhaps matching TRBD1 (5 bases). This CDR3 is 16 amino acids long. Germline CDR1 and CDR2: SGHTA and FQGNSA. Trimming took 5 bases from V and 0 from J, leaving 14 bases between them. CDR3 sequence: CASSPIVGDSGNTIYF. DNA of the CDR3: TGTGCCAGCAGCCCCATTGTAGGGGACTCTGGAAACACCATATATTTT.

V is TRBV19 and J is TRBJ1-2; 7 bases are shared with TRBD1. CDR1 is LNHDA and CDR2 is SQIVND in the germline V gene (reference sequence). Trimming took 2 bases from V and 2 from J; bases not matched to a gene: 8. The length of the CDR3 is 16 residues. The CDR3 sequence: CASSIYADRANYGYTF. CDR3 sequence (DNA): TGTGCCAGTAGTATATATGCAGACAGGGCCAACTATGGCTACACCTTC.

The chain's CDR3 is CASSPNAGTGHLSEYV. The CDR3 coding sequence is TGTGCCAGCAGTCCGAACGCCGGGACAGGGCATCTCAGTGAGTACGTC. The chain is built from TRBV28 and TRBJ2-7; 9 bases fit TRBD1. CDR1 and CDR2 from the germline V gene are MDHEN and SYDVKM. This CDR3 is 16 amino acids long. V was clipped by 5 bases and J by 11 bases; unmatched bases: 19.

The chain employs TRBV4-2 and TRBJ2-7, with 10 bases identical to TRBD2. Germline loops: CDR1 LGHNA, CDR2 YNFKEQ. V lost 0 bases to trimming and J lost 3 bases; unmatched junction nucleotides: 2. This CDR3 region has 15 residues. CDR3 nucleotides: TGTGCCAGCAGCCAAGACCCTAGCGGGGGCTACGAGCAGTACTTC. Residues: CASSQDPSGGYEQYF.

This rearrangement joins TRBV28 to TRBJ2-4, with D uncertain. Germline lookup yields CDR1 MDHEN and CDR2 SYDVKM. The CDR3 sequence is 13 residues long. V was trimmed by 1 base and J by 8 bases, leaving 9 bases between them. The chain's CDR3 is CASSLSNRDIQYF. The DNA for the CDR3 is TGTGCCAGCAGTTTATCAAACCGGGACATTCAGTACTTC.

V usage is TRBV30 and J usage is TRBJ2-3, with a tentative D call TRBD1 (5 bases). The CDR3 loop spans 13 amino acids. Germline loops: CDR1 GTSNPN, CDR2 SVGIG (reference sequence). Trimming cost V 8 bases and J 2 bases, with 14 bases left between them. The CDR3 DNA reads as TGTGCCGGAGCAGGGCTTAACACAGATACGCAGTATTTT. The encoded protein is CAGAGLNTDTQYF.

V usage is TRBV2 and J usage is TRBJ2-7; D not resolved. The CDR3 has 13 amino acids. Trimming pared 2 bases from V and 3 bases from J, leaving 8 bases between. Germline V gene lookup returns CDR1 SNHLY and CDR2 FYNNEI. CDR3 nucleotides: TGTGCCAGCAGTGAAATACACCTCTACGAGCAGTACGTC. Protein product: CASSEIHLYEQYV.

The rearrangement joins TRBV27 to TRBJ1-4; tentatively, D is TRBD1 (5 bases). The germline gives CDR1 MNHEY, CDR2 SMNVEV (reference sequence). The CDR3 has 21 amino acids. V was trimmed by 1 base and J by 4 bases, leaving 28 bases between them. The CDR3 region has the DNA TGTGCCAGCAGTTTATTAAGGCGTACCACCTTCGACAGACCGAGTAATGAAAAACTGTTTTTT. This sequence encodes CASSLLRRTTFDRPSNEKLFF.

This clone was counted between two and nine times. The genes are TRBV27 and TRBJ1-5, with D uncertain. The V and J ends lost 6 bases and 3 bases respectively, with 12 bases between them. This CDR3 has 14 amino acids. Germline assignment: CDR1 MNHEY and CDR2 SMNVEV (reference sequence). The CDR3 protein is CASRPAGINQPQHF. The DNA for the CDR3 is TGTGCCAGCAGGCCCGCCGGGATCAATCAGCCCCAGCATTTT.